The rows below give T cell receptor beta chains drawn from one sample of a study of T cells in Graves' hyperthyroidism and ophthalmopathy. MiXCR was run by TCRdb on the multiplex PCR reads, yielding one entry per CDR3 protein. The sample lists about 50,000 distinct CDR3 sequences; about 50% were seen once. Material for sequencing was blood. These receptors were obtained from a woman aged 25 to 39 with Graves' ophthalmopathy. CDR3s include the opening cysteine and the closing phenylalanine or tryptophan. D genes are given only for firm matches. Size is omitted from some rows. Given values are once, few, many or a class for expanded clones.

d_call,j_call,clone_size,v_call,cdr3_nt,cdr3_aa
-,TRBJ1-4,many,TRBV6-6,TGTGCCATCCAGGGCCCGGCTAATGAAAAACTGTTTTTT,CAIQGPANEKLFF
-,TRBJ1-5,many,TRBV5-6,TGTGCCAGCAGCTTAGAAAGGCAGCAGCCCCAGCATTTT,CASSLERQQPQHF
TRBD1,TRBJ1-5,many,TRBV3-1,TGTGCCAGCAGCCGACAGGGAGGCCCTAATCAGCCCCAGCATTTT,CASSRQGGPNQPQHF
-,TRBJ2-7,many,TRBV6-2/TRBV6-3,TGTGCCAGCAGTGATTCCTACGAGCAGTACTTC,CASSDSYEQYF
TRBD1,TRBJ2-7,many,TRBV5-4,TGTGCCAGCAGCATACAGGGGAAAGCCTACGAGCAGTACTTC,CASSIQGKAYEQYF
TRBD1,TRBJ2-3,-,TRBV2,TGTGCCAGCAGTGAAGCGAGACAGGGGAACACCGGGGCCGGTACTAGCACAGATACGCAGTATTTT,CASSEARQGNTGAGTSTDTQYF
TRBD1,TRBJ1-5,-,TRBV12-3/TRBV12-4,TGTGCCAGCAGGACAGGGTTGTATCAGCCCCGGCATTTT,CASRTGLYQPRHF
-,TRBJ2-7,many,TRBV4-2,TGTGCCAGCAGCCAAGGGCCACAGGGATCAGTCTACGAGCAGTACTTC,CASSQGPQGSVYEQYF
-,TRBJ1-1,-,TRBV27,TGTGCCAGCAGTTTACACCCCGATGTCGCTGAAGCTTTCTTT,CASSLHPDVAEAFF
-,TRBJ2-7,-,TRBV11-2,TGTGCCGGCAGCTTAAGCACTGGCGAGCTCGGGGACTTC,CAGSLSTGELGDF
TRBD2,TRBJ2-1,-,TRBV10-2,TGCGCCAGCAGTGAGCTACATACTAGCGGGAGGTCCTACAATGAGCAGTTCTTC,CASSELHTSGRSYNEQFF
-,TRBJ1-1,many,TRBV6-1,TGTGCCAGTATACAGGGAAACACTGAAGCTTTCTTT,CASIQGNTEAFF
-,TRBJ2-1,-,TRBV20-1,TGCAGTGCTAGAGAAGACGGGAATAAGCAATTCTTC,CSAREDGNKQFF
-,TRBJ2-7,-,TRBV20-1,TGCAGTGCTACGGTCGGGACTCCATACGAGCAGTACTTC,CSATVGTPYEQYF
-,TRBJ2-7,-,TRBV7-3,TGTGCCAGCAGCCCTTGGGACGGAAACTACGAGCAGTACTTC,CASSPWDGNYEQYF
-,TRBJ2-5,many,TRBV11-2,TGTGCCAGCAGCTTAGATCTCGGCAAACAAGAGACCCAGTACTTC,CASSLDLGKQETQYF
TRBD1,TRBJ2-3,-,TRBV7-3,TGTGCCAGCAGCTTGGGACAGGGGGGCACAGATACGCAGTATTTT,CASSLGQGGTDTQYF
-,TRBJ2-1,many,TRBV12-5,TGTGCTAGTGGTACACCTCAAAAGGGGAATGAGCAGTTCTTC,CASGTPQKGNEQFF
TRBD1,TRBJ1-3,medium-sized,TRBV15,TGTGCCACCAGCGGGACAGGGGGAAACACCATATATTTT,CATSGTGGNTIYF
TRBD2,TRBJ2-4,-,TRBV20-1,TGCAGTGCTAGGCCTACGGTGGCGGGAGACATTCAGTACTTC,CSARPTVAGDIQYF
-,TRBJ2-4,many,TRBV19,TGTGCCAGTAGTAGCACCGGGGGGCACAAAAACATTCAGTACTTC,CASSSTGGHKNIQYF
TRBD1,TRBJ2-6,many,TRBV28,TGTGCCAGCCAGGGGACAGGGACCTCTGGGGCCAACGTCCTGACTTTC,CASQGTGTSGANVLTF
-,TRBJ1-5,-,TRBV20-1,TGCAGTGCTAGACTCATGGCAGGGGTTACTCAGCCCCAGCATTTT,CSARLMAGVTQPQHF
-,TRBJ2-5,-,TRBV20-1,TGCAGTGCTGGACCGAGGGAGACCCAGTACTTC,CSAGPRETQYF
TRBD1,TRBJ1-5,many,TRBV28,TGTGCCAGCAGATACAGGGGGGGTCAGCCCCAGCATTTT,CASRYRGGQPQHF
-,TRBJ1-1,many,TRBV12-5,TGTGCTAGTGGTTTGGAGGGAGCCACTGAAGCTTTCTTT,CASGLEGATEAFF
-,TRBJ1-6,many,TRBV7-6,TGTGCCAGCAGCTCTGCTCGGGGCAGGGGAAACTCACCCCTCCACTTT,CASSSARGRGNSPLHF